This T cell receptor (beta chain) was sequenced for a study of OX40 agonist ivuxolimab in advanced cancers. The germline V gene encodes CDR1 SGHRS and CDR2 YFSETQ. Deletions cut 4 bases from V and 4 bases from J, with 13 bases between. The CDR3 has 14 residues. Clones were read by immunoSEQ multiplex PCR, and TCRdb kept only the in-frame ones, dropping some. Of tens of thousands of clones listed, 70% to 90% were seen once; the top ten hold about a tenth. This chain uses TRBV5-1 with TRBJ2-3, with D tentatively TRBD2 (6 bases). The sequence was obtained from an adult with an advanced solid tumor such as melanoma, head and neck, liver or kidney cancer. Sequencing used CD4+ or CD8+ T cells sorted from blood, obtained in a trial of the OX40 agonist ivuxolimab. The CDR3 loop is CASSGGSSADTQYF. The CDR3 DNA sequence: TGCGCCAGCAGCGGGGGGTCTAGCGCAGATACGCAGTATTTT.